This TCR beta chain originates from a study of T cells in Graves' hyperthyroidism and ophthalmopathy (dated by TCRdb to between 2019 and 2020). Regarding the study in general: Peripheral blood was collected at initial diagnosis, before any treatment. According to the paper, TCR Vbeta CDR3 sequencing was carried out on over 130 peripheral blood samples, which came from some 41 ophthalmopathy, fewer than 80 hyperthyroidism and approximately 17 progressor patients. After blood sampling, hyperthyroidism patients were treated with methimazole at a starting dose of 30 mg daily, and ophthalmopathy patients were treated with high-dose intravenous methylprednisolone. In addition, the study compared T-cell repertoires in thyroid tissue and in blood from six Graves' hyperthyroidism patients. Prospective prediction of ophthalmopathy was tested in an independent validation cohort consisting of 18 to 20 hyperthyroidism patients and 15 to 17 patients who later progressed to ophthalmopathy. A discovery cohort of about 96 patients, about 43 with Graves' ophthalmopathy and approximately 57 with stable Graves' hyperthyroidism, was used to find distinguishing TCR V-J signatures. The roughly 90 discovery patients were divided at random into training and test sets in a 7:3 ratio.

This clonotype has more than one count but fewer than ten. What this receptor recognizes is not known. No base quality information exists; no much larger clone differs at one position. Amplification of TCR beta CDR3 regions was carried out from RNA transcripts. A first-round RT-PCR of the TCR CDR3 used the HTBI primer set with the Qiagen OneStep RT-PCR kit. A second multiplex PCR round built the libraries, followed by size selection and purification. Paired-end sequencing of the libraries was performed with 100 bp reads on an Illumina HiSeq2000. On the study's bioinformatics: SOAPnuke was used to process the raw data, removing reads that contained adapters or uncalled bases, had a mean Phred below 15, or lacked an exact match to the constant primer or identifier. COPE v1.2.5 was used to merge high-quality paired reads, and clonotypes were defined as unique nucleotide sequences. Clonotypes were aligned to IMGT TRBV, TRBD and TRBJ reference segments using MiTCR v1.1. Only V-J combinations with frequency above 0.0001, covering roughly 99% of repertoires, were analysed. The TCS score was defined as F50 (clonal expansion) divided by E x V (chaos), with BLOSUM62-based TCRdist calculated between CDR3 peptides within each V-J. Welch's t-statistics and random forest reduced around 520 V-J features to 13, which were used in a naive Bayes classifier (R e1071). TCRdb trimmed public reads at Q25 via fastp, called clones via MiXCR and kept in-frame beta chains. Under each unique CDR3 protein, matching rows form one entry showing the most common genes and DNA. Here the V and J calls rest on TCRdb's processing, not on the authors' analysis. The sample data list under 650,000 distinct CDR3 sequences, and under 20% of these were observed just once. The ten largest clones add up to over 3.5% of the sample.

The CDR3, from cysteine to phenylalanine, totals 14 residues. This entry keeps only the CDR3 DNA: 42 bases, framed from base 1. CDR1 and CDR2 were assigned from the germline V gene as ENHRY and SYGVKD. V was cut back by 2 bases and J by 3 bases, leaving a gap of 8 bases between them. Overall study outcomes, separate from this receptor: No statistical method was used to set the sample size in advance, and investigators knew the group allocation. Most expanded thyroid clonotypes (frequency above 0.001) were also detected in blood, suggesting blood repertoires may reflect thyroid immune responses. A model built on a 13 V-J signature distinguished ophthalmopathy from stable hyperthyroidism, reaching 85% to 90% sensitivity and approximately 83% specificity in cross-validation and 80%/75% in testing. In validation, the model predicted progression to ophthalmopathy with 55% to 71% sensitivity and around 72% specificity, a median of around 6.6 months before onset.

Stable Graves' hyperthyroidism was defined as the absence of progression to ophthalmopathy over 18 months of follow-up. Hyperthyroidism patients were aged 18 to 65 years and newly diagnosed, with disease duration of less than 2 months. The study excluded patients with uncontrolled infections, other autoimmune diseases, pregnancy or lactation. Diagnoses were established on the basis of clinical symptoms, serum thyroxine and TRAb, thyroid ultrasound, and orbital computed tomography. PBMCs were isolated from more than 9 ml of fresh peripheral blood by Ficoll-Paque density gradient centrifugation. Total RNA was extracted with Trizol reagent, and quality was checked on an Agilent 2100 Bioanalyzer.

Sequenced material: blood. The source of this sequence is a woman in her twenties or thirties with Graves' hyperthyroidism. The chain joins TRBV10-3 to TRBJ2-1, with the D segment identity uncertain. For the CDR3, the sequence is CAISEPGFYNEQFF. The DNA sequence is as follows: TGTGCCATCAGTGAGCCAGGTTTCTACAATGAGCAGTTCTTC.